Below, 8 T cell receptor beta chains from the same sample are listed, as sequenced in a study of CD8+ T cells in alopecia areata. The treatment denotes: oral pan-JAK inhibitor, 5-10 mg twice daily. Extraction and reverse transcription of RNA yielded cDNA as the sequencing template. Assay: immunoSEQ multiplex PCR; the TCRdb copy retains only in-frame clones and omits some. The table shows over 95,000 clones, with roughly three fifths occurring only once. The sequencing here drew on CD4+ T cells sorted from blood, taken at week 24, from a patient treated with tofacitinib. The source is a human donor with alopecia areata.

The table lists this clone with a few counts. This sequence joins TRBV11-2 and TRBJ2-1; TRBD2 aligns across 15 bases. After removal of 6 bases from V and 0 bases from J, the junction contained 9 bases not matched to a gene. CDR1 and CDR2 (germline): SGHAT, FQNNGV. The length of the CDR3 is 19 residues. The CDR3 reads CASRTGLAGGPVSYNEQFF. CDR3 in DNA: TGTGCCAGCAGAACCGGACTAGCGGGGGGGCCGGTCTCCTACAATGAGCAGTTCTTC.

Comments on this clone: Other DNA variants within this sample encode the same CDR3. The gene calls are TRBV30 and TRBJ1-2; unclear D gene. V was cut by 4 bases and J by 2 bases, with 8 bases left in between. This CDR3 spans 12 amino acids. Germline V CDR1 and CDR2: GTSNPN, SVGIG (reference sequence). CDR3 bases: TGTGCCTGGACAGGAGGAAACTATGGCTACACCTTC. Protein sequence: CAWTGGNYGYTF.

This clone was detected once. The chain employs TRBV27 and TRBJ1-2; D remains unclear. Germline V lookup: CDR1 MNHEY, CDR2 SMNVEV (reference sequence). CDR3 size: 16 residues. The V gene lost 6 bases and the J gene lost 5 bases, with 22 bases spanning the gap. CDR3 protein: CASSTLETPIGYGYTF. Written as DNA, the CDR3 is TGTGCCAGCAGCACTCTCGAGACTCCCATCGGGTATGGCTACACCTTC.

This clone showed up just once. The chain's CDR3 is CATSPGGGTDTQYF. The CDR3, as DNA: TGTGCCACCAGCCCGGGGGGCGGCACAGATACGCAGTATTTT. The genes are TRBV15 and TRBJ2-3, with D possibly being TRBD2 (7 bases). Germline V CDR1 and CDR2: LNHNV, YYDKDF (reference sequence). V lost 5 bases and J 1 base, leaving 10 bases between the germline ends. The CDR3 runs 14 residues. Variable domain in full (rest from reference TRBV15 and TRBJ2-3): DAMVIQNPRYQVTQFGKPVTLSCSQTLNHNVMYWYQQKSSQAPKLLFHYYDKDFNNEADTPDNFQSRRPNTSFCFLDIRSPGLGDTAMYLCATSPGGGTDTQYFGPGTRLTVL.

V gene TRBV27 combines with J gene TRBJ1-1; TRBD1 might be the D (6 bases). V lost 2 bases and J lost 6, with 10 bases in between. The CDR3 is 13 residues long. CDR1 is MNHEY, CDR2 SMNVEV, per germline (reference sequence). The CDR3 region has the DNA TGTGCCAGCAGTTTAGAAGGGACATCTGAAGCTTTCTTT. Residues: CASSLEGTSEAFF.

The chain combines TRBV7-9 with TRBJ2-6; D gene ambiguous. The CDR3 length is 16 residues. CDR1 and CDR2 from the germline V gene are SEHNR and FQNEAQ (reference sequence). The V end lost 1 base, the J end lost 0 bases, and 7 bases lay between the germline ends. The DNA for the CDR3 is TGTGCCAGCAGCTTAGGAGGCAACTCTGGGGCCAACGTCCTGACTTTC. Translation gives CASSLGGNSGANVLTF.

The chain recombines TRBV11-2 with TRBJ1-1; no clear D. This CDR3 contains 13 residues. Per the germline V gene, CDR1 is SGHAT and CDR2 is FQNNGV. Trimming pared 3 bases from V and 4 bases from J, leaving 9 bases between. The CDR3 loop is CASSFDPGTEAFF. CDR3 nucleotide sequence: TGTGCCAGCAGCTTTGACCCTGGCACTGAAGCTTTCTTT. Combining the CDR3 with reference TRBV11-2 and TRBJ1-1 gives the whole variable domain EAGVAQSPRYKIIEKRQSVAFWCNPISGHATLYWYQQILGQGPKLLIQFQNNGVVDDSQLPKDRFSAERLKGVDSTLKIQPAKLEDSAVYLCASSFDPGTEAFFGQGTRLTVV.

This chain connects TRBV29-1 to TRBJ2-7; possibly TRBD1 for D (6 bases). With 7 bases removed from V and 3 bases from J, the gap between germline ends came to 19 bases. Germline V gives CDR1 SQVTM, CDR2 ANQGSEA. This CDR3 contains 14 residues. CDR3 residues: CSASGGAGYYEQYF. As DNA, the CDR3 is TGCAGCGCCTCTGGGGGCGCAGGGTACTACGAGCAGTACTTC.